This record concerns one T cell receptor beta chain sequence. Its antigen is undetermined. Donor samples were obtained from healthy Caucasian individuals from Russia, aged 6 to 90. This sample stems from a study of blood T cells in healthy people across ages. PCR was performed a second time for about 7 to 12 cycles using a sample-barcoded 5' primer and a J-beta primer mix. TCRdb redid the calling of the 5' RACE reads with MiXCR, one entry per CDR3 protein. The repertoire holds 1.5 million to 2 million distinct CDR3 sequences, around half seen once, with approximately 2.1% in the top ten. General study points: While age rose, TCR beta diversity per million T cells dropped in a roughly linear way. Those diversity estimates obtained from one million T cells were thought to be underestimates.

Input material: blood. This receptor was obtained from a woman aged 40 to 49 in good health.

This chain's CDR3 is CASSPTHSAAYF. The DNA for the CDR3 is TGTGCCAGCAGCCCAACCCACAGTGCCGCGTACTTC. The genes are TRBV7-2 and TRBJ2-7; D call uncertain. CDR1 is SGHTA, CDR2 FQGNSA, per germline. Trimming removed 5 bases at V and 12 bases at J, with 17 bases between. The CDR3 extends over 12 amino acids.